These 18 T cell receptor beta chains share one sample of origin, sequenced in a study of control samples from healthy donors and cancer patients (TCRdb year 2020). Library preparation was by the immunoSEQ multiplex PCR assay. TCRdb provides this immuneACCESS table in a form limited to in-frame rearrangements. Some clones are lacking; in checked studies, under half of them reflect an unresolved V gene, and why the rest are absent is not known. In this sample the table shows 98,000 or so clones, roughly 82% of which occur a single time. Roughly 2% of the sample belongs to the ten largest clones. The sample taken for sequencing was blood. Receptor source: a man in his 60s in good health.

The chain recombines TRBV30 with TRBJ2-3; 10 bases match TRBD2. Germline CDR1 and CDR2: GTSNPN and SVGIG (reference sequence). The CDR3 sequence is 17 residues long. Trimming cost V 2 bases and J 3 bases; bases outside gene matches: 11. CDR3 DNA: TGTGCCTGGAGTAATAGCGGGGGGAGCGGGGGGACAGATACGCAGTATTTT. Translation gives CAWSNSGGSGGTDTQYF.

The CDR3 reads CASSQDSTSVSEQFF. CDR3 DNA: TGTGCCAGCAGCCAAGATAGCACTTCCGTAAGTGAGCAGTTCTTC. The chain recombines TRBV3-1 (or the pseudogene TRBV3-2) with TRBJ2-1, with no clear D. Germline-derived CDR1 and CDR2 are LGHDT and YNNKEL (reference sequence). The CDR3 covers 15 residues. Deletions cut 0 bases from V and 9 bases from J, with 15 bases between.

V is TRBV5-8 and J is TRBJ2-7; 9 bases fit TRBD1. From germline, CDR1 is SGHTS and CDR2 YDEGEE. The CDR3 is made up of 13 amino acids. V was clipped by 3 bases and J by 5 bases; unmatched bases: 3. CDR3 DNA: TGTGCCAGCAGCTCACAGGGGGCCGACGAGCAGTACTTC. This gives the protein CASSSQGADEQYF.

This clone appeared once. V usage is TRBV7-8 and J usage is TRBJ2-1; 11 bases line up with TRBD2. With V trimmed by 1 base and J by 2 bases, 7 bases remained unmatched. Germline lookup yields CDR1 SGHVS and CDR2 FQNEAQ. The CDR3 is 18 amino acids. CDR3 coding DNA: TGTGCCAGCAGCTTAGTACTAGCGGGAGTGGGACCCTACAATGAGCAGTTCTTC. Translation gives CASSLVLAGVGPYNEQFF.

The V call is TRBV9, the J call TRBJ1-5, with TRBD1 matching over 9 bases. The CDR3 extends over 15 amino acids. CDR1 and CDR2 from the germline V gene are SGDLS and YYNGEE. Germline trimming cut 3 bases from V and 1 base from J; bases unmatched to any gene: 2. The CDR3 region has the DNA TGTGCCAGCAGCGGAGGACAGGGGAGCAATCAGCCCCAGCATTTT. This translates into CASSGGQGSNQPQHF. The full variable domain, rest sourced from reference TRBV9 and TRBJ1-5, is DSGVTQTPKHLITATGQRVTLRCSPRSGDLSVYWYQQSLDQGLQFLIQYYNGEERAKGNILERFSAQQFPDLHSELNLSSLELGDSALYFCASSGGQGSNQPQHFGDGTRLSIL.

The chain links TRBV7-6 to TRBJ2-2; TRBD2 aligns across 15 bases. J was trimmed by 3 bases and V by 5 bases; bases with no gene match: 4. From germline, CDR1 is SGHVS and CDR2 FNYEAQ. This CDR3 is built from 17 residues. The CDR3 loop reads CASSRGLAGGYTGELFF. Written as DNA, the CDR3 is TGTGCCAGCAGCCGGGGACTAGCGGGAGGTTACACCGGGGAGCTGTTTTTT. The entire variable domain, with the rest obtained from reference TRBV7-6 and TRBJ2-2, is as follows: GAGVSQSPRYKVTKRGQDVALRCDPISGHVSLYWYRQALGQGPEFLTYFNYEAQQDKSGLPNDRFSAERPEGSISTLTIQRTEQRDSAMYRCASSRGLAGGYTGELFFGEGSRLTVL.

The chain has TRBV7-9 and TRBJ2-7; D gene uncertain. Germline CDR1 reads SEHNR; CDR2 reads FQNEAQ (reference sequence). There are 11 residues in the CDR3. V was shortened by 3 bases and J by 5 bases, with 5 bases between the two germline ends. CDR3: CASSFRDEQYF. CDR3 nucleotides: TGTGCCAGCAGCTTCCGAGACGAGCAGTACTTC.

This sequence joins TRBV27 and TRBJ2-7; no clear D. CDR3 length: 13 residues. CDR1 is MNHEY and CDR2 is SMNVEV in the germline V gene (reference sequence). The germline V and J ends were trimmed by 2 bases and 7 bases, with 12 bases remaining between them. DNA for the CDR3: TGTGCCAGCAGTTTAAGTCTAGGACGGGAGCAGTACTTC. Translated: CASSLSLGREQYF.

The V gene is TRBV9, the J gene TRBJ2-1; maybe TRBD1 (6 bases). Trimming stripped 0 bases from V and 0 bases from J, with 13 bases between. This CDR3 is built from 17 residues. Germline V gene sequence: CDR1 SGDLS, CDR2 YYNGEE. In nucleotides, the CDR3 is TGTGCCAGCAGCGTAGTTTCAGGGGTTGGCTCCTACAATGAGCAGTTCTTC. Residues: CASSVVSGVGSYNEQFF. Complete variable domain (other parts from reference TRBV9 and TRBJ2-1): DSGVTQTPKHLITATGQRVTLRCSPRSGDLSVYWYQQSLDQGLQFLIQYYNGEERAKGNILERFSAQQFPDLHSELNLSSLELGDSALYFCASSVVSGVGSYNEQFFGPGTRLTVL.

The chain uses TRBV24-1 and TRBJ2-3, with 9 bases lining up with TRBD1. From germline, CDR1 is KGHDR and CDR2 SFDVKD. The CDR3 contains 18 residues. The ends lost 4 bases at V and 1 base at J; junction bases unmatched: 11. CDR3 amino acids: CATSETRGQGGGTDTQYF. Written as DNA, the CDR3 is TGTGCCACCAGTGAAACCCGGGGACAGGGAGGCGGCACAGATACGCAGTATTTT.

V gene TRBV7-3 combines with J gene TRBJ1-1, with unresolved D. V was shortened by 2 bases and J by 3 bases, with 10 bases between the two germline ends. The CDR3 consists of 14 residues. CDR1 SGHTA and CDR2 FQGTGA come from the germline V gene. The CDR3: CASSLAQRYTEAFF. CDR3 in DNA: TGTGCCAGCAGCTTAGCGCAGCGATACACTGAAGCTTTCTTT.

The chain employs TRBV7-6 and TRBJ2-3; TRBD2 is a possible D gene (7 bases). Germline V gives CDR1 SGHVS, CDR2 FNYEAQ. The CDR3 covers 15 residues. The V end lost 5 bases, the J end lost 7 bases, and 19 bases lay between the germline ends. CDR3 residues: CASSDRGTKVYTQYF. CDR3 coding DNA: TGTGCCAGCAGCGATAGGGGGACTAAGGTGTATACGCAGTATTTT.

The chain carries TRBV6-2 or TRBV6-3 and TRBJ1-4; 7 positions agree with TRBD1. V was pared by 2 bases and J by 6 bases, with 9 bases of the junction left unmatched. Germline-derived CDR1 and CDR2 are MNHEY and SVGEGT. CDR3 length: 16 amino acids. The CDR3 spells CASSYEGGGLDEKLFF. The CDR3 DNA reads as TGTGCCAGCAGTTACGAAGGGGGCGGCTTGGATGAAAAACTGTTTTTT.

The rearrangement links TRBV19 to TRBJ2-1; 12 bases match TRBD2. Germline CDR1 LNHDA, CDR2 SQIVND (reference sequence). With 5 bases clipped from V and 6 bases from J, the junction kept 11 bases outside the gene matches. This CDR3 comprises 17 residues. As DNA, the CDR3 is TGTGCCAGTAGTCCCCCCCCCGGGACTAGCGGGCCCAATGAGCAGTTCTTC. Translated, it gives CASSPPPGTSGPNEQFF.

V and J are TRBV5-1 and TRBJ2-2, with unresolved D. Germline V gene lookup returns CDR1 SGHRS and CDR2 YFSETQ. The CDR3 is 15 amino acids. The germline V and J ends were trimmed by 4 bases and 4 bases, with 14 bases remaining between them. The CDR3 DNA reads as TGCGCCAGCAGCCTGTGGATAGGGCGCACCGGGGAGCTGTTTTTT. Its translation is CASSLWIGRTGELFF.

The rearrangement uses TRBV30 and TRBJ2-3, with D hard to call. V lost 2 bases and J lost 1, with 10 bases in between. CDR3 size: 14 residues. Germline V CDR1 and CDR2: GTSNPN, SVGIG (reference sequence). The CDR3, as DNA: TGTGCCTGGAGTCCGTGGCAGGGCACAGATACGCAGTATTTT. Translated: CAWSPWQGTDTQYF.

V usage is TRBV6-5 and J usage is TRBJ2-5; D may match TRBD1 or TRBD2 (5 bases each). The CDR3 consists of 16 residues. The V end was cut by 0 bases, the J end by 5 bases, with 16 bases between. Germline values: CDR1 MNHEY, CDR2 SVGAGI. CDR3 protein: CASSYSIGDLRETQYF. DNA for the CDR3: TGTGCCAGCAGTTACTCGATTGGGGACCTCCGGGAGACCCAGTACTTC.

The chain couples TRBV4-1 to TRBJ1-5; tentative D call: TRBD1 (5 bases). Germline V CDR1 and CDR2: MGHRA, YSYEKL. This CDR3 region has 17 residues. Between the trimmed V and J ends, which lost 1 base and 1 base, there was a span of 14 bases. CDR3 nucleotide sequence: TGCGCCAGCAGCCAAGTCTACGGGAGGGGAAGCAATCAGCCCCAGCATTTT. This sequence encodes CASSQVYGRGSNQPQHF.